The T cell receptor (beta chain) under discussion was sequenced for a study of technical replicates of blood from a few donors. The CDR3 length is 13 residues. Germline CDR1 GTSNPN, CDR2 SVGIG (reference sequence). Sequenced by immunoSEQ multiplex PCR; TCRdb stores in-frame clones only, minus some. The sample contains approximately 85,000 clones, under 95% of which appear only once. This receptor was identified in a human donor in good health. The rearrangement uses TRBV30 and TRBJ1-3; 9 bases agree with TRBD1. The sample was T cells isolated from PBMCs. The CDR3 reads CARQGVSGNTIYF. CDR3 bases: TGTGCTCGACAGGGGGTCTCTGGAAACACCATATATTTT.